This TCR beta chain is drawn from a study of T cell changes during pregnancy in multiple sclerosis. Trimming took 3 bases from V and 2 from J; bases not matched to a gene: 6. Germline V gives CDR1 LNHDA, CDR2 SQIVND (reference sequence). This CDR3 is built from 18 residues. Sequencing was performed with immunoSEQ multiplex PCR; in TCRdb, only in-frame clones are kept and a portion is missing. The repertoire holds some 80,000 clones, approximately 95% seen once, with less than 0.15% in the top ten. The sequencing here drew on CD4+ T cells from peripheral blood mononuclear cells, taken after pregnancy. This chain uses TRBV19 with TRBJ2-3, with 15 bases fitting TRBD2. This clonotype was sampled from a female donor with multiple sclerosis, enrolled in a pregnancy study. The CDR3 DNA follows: TGTGCCAGTAGTATCACGGGACTAGCGGGAGGTCTCACAGATACGCAGTATTTT. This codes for CASSITGLAGGLTDTQYF.